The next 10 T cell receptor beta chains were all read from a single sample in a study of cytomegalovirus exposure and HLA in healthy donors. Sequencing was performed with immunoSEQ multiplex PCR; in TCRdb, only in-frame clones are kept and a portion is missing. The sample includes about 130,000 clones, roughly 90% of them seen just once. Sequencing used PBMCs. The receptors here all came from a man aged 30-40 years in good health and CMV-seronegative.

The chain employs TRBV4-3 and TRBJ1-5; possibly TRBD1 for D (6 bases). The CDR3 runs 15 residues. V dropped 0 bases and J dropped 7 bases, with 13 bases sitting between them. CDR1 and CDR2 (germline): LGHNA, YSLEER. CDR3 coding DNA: TGCGCCAGCAGCCAAGACCGGACAGCCAGACAGCCCCAGCATTTT. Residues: CASSQDRTARQPQHF.

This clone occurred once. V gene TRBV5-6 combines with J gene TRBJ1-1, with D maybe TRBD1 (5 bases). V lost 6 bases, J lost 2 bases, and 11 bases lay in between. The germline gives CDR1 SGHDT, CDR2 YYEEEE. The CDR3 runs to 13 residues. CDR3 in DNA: TGTGCCAGCACCAGGGACTACAACACTGAAGCTTTCTTT. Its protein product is CASTRDYNTEAFF.

CDR3 sequence (DNA): TGCAGCGTTGAGGGGGCCATGAGCTCCTACAATGAGCAGTTCTTC. It encodes CSVEGAMSSYNEQFF. The rearrangement uses TRBV29-1 and TRBJ2-1, with D perhaps TRBD1 (6 bases). With 3 bases removed from V and 0 bases from J, the gap between germline ends came to 12 bases. Germline V gene sequence: CDR1 SQVTM, CDR2 ANQGSEA. This CDR3 is 15 amino acids long.

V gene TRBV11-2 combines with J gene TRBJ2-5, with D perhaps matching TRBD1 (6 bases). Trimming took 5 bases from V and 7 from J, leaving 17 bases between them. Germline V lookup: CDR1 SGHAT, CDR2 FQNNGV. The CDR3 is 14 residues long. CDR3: CASSQITGTRTQYF. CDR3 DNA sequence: TGTGCCAGCAGCCAAATTACAGGGACAAGGACCCAGTACTTC.

The CDR3 nucleotides read TGTGCCAGCTCACCAGGACAGGGGGCAGTGGAGACCCAGTACTTC. Translated, it gives CASSPGQGAVETQYF. V and J are TRBV18 and TRBJ2-5, with TRBD1 matching 11 bases. V lost 2 bases to trimming and J lost 5 bases; unmatched junction nucleotides: 4. The germline V gene encodes CDR1 KGHSH and CDR2 LQKENI. This CDR3 is 15 amino acids long.

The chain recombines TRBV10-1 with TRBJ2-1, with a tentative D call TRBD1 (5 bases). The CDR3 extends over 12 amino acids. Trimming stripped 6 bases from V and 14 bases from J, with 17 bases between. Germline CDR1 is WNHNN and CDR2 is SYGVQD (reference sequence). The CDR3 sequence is CASRCARVVEFF. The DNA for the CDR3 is TGCGCCAGCAGATGCGCCAGGGTTGTTGAGTTCTTC.

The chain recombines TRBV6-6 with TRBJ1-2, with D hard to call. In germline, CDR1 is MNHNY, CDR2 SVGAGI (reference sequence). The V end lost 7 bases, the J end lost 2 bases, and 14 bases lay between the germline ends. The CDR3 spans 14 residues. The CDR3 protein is CASIGNSGNYGYTF. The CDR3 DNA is TGTGCCAGCATCGGGAACAGCGGAAACTATGGCTACACCTTC.

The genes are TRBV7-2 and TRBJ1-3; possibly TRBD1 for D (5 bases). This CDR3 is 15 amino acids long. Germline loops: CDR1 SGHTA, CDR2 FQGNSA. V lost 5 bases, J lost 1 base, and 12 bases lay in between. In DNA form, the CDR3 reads TGTGCCAGCAGCGCGCGACAGAGTTCTGGAAACACCATATATTTT. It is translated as CASSARQSSGNTIYF.

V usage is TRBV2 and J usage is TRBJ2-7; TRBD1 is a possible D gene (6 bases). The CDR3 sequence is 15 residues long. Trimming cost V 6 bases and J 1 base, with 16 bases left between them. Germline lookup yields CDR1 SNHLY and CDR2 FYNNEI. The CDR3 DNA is TGTGCCAGCAGACCACAGGGTTGGGGGTCCTACGAGCAGTACTTC. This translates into CASRPQGWGSYEQYF. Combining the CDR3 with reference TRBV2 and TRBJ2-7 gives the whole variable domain EPEVTQTPSHQVTQMGQEVILRCVPISNHLYFYWYRQILGQKVEFLVSFYNNEISEKSEIFDDQFSVERPDGSNFTLKIRSTKLEDSAMYFCASRPQGWGSYEQYFGPGTRLTVT.

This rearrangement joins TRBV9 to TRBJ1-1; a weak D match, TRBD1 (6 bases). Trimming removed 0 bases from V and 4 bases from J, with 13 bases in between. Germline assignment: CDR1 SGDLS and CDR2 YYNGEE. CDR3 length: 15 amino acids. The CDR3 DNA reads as TGTGCCAGCAGCGTAGTGGGGGCGAGGAGCACTGAAGCTTTCTTT. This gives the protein CASSVVGARSTEAFF.